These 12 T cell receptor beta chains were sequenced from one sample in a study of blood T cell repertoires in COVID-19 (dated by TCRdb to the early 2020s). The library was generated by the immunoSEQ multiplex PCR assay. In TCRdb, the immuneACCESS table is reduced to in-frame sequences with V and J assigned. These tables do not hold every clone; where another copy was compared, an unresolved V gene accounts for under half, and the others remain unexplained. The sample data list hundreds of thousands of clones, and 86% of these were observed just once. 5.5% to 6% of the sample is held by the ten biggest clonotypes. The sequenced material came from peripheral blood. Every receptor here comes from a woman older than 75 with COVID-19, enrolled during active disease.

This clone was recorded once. The CDR3 here is CASSLGQGATGELFF. The CDR3 nucleotides are TGCGCCAGCAGCTTGGGGCAGGGGGCGACCGGGGAGCTGTTTTTT. V gene TRBV5-1 combines with J gene TRBJ2-2, with 8 bases aligning to TRBD1. This CDR3 has 15 amino acids. Germline trimming cut 0 bases from V and 5 bases from J; bases unmatched to any gene: 3. Per the germline V gene, CDR1 is SGHRS and CDR2 is YFSETQ.

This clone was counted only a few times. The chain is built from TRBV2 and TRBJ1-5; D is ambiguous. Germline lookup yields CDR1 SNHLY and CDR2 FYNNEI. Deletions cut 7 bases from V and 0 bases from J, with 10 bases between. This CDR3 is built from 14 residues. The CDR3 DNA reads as TGTGCCAGCACTGACACCTATAGCAATCAGCCCCAGCATTTT. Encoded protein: CASTDTYSNQPQHF. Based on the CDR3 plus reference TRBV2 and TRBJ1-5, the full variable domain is EPEVTQTPSHQVTQMGQEVILRCVPISNHLYFYWYRQILGQKVEFLVSFYNNEISEKSEIFDDQFSVERPDGSNFTLKIRSTKLEDSAMYFCASTDTYSNQPQHFGDGTRLSIL.

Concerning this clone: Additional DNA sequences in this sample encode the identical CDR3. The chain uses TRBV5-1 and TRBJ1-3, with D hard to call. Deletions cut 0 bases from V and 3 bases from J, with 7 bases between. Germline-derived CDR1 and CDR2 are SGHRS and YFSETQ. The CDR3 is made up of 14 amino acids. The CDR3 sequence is CASSLGSGGNTIYF. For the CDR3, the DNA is TGCGCCAGCAGCTTGGGGTCAGGTGGAAACACCATATATTTT.

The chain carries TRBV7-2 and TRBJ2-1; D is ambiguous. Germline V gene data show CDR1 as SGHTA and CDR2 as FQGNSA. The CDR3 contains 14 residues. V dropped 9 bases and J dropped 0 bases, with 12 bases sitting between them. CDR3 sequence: CASSFSLSYNEQFF. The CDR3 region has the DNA TGTGCCAGTAGTTTCTCGCTCTCCTACAATGAGCAGTTCTTC.

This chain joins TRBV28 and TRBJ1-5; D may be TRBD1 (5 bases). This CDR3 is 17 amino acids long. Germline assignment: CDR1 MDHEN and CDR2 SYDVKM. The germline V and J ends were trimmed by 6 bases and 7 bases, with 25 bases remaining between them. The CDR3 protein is CASSFFGTGLGGQPQHF. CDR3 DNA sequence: TGTGCCAGCAGCTTCTTCGGGACTGGACTGGGGGGGCAGCCCCAGCATTTT. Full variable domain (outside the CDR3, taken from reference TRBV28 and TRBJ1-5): DVKVTQSSRYLVKRTGEKVFLECVQDMDHENMFWYRQDPGLGLRLIYFSYDVKMKEKGDIPEGYSVSREKKERFSLILESASTNQTSMYLCASSFFGTGLGGQPQHFGDGTRLSIL.

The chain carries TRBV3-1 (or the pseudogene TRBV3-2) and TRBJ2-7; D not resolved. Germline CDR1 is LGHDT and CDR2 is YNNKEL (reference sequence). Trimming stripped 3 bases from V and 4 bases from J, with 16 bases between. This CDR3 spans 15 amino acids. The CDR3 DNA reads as TGTGCCAGCAGCCACCCTCGACATCGCTCATACGAGCAGTACGTC. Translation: CASSHPRHRSYEQYV.

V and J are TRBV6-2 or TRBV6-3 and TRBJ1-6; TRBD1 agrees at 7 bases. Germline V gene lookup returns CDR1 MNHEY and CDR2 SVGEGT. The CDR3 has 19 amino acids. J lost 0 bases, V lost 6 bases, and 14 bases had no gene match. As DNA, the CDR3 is TGTGCCAGCAGCCCTGGGACAGCGGGTACTAGCTCCTATAATTCACCCCTCCACTTT. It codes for CASSPGTAGTSSYNSPLHF.

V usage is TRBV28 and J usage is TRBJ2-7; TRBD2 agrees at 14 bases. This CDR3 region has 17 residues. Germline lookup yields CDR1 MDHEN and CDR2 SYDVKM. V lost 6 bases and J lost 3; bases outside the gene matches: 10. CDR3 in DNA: TGTGCCAGCAGCTGGGGTCCTGGACTAGCGGGGGGCTACGAGCAGTACGTC. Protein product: CASSWGPGLAGGYEQYV.

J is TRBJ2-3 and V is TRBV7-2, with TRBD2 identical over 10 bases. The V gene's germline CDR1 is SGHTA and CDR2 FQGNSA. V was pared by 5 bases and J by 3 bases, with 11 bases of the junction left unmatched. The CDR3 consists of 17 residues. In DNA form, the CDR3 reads TGTGCCAGCAGCCCAAGGCCTAGCGGGGGTAGGACAGATACGCAGTATTTT. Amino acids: CASSPRPSGGRTDTQYF. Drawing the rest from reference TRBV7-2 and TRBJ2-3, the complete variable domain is GAGVSQSPSNKVTEKGKDVELRCDPISGHTALYWYRQSLGQGLEFLIYFQGNSAPDKSGLPSDRFSAERTGGSVSTLTIQRTQQEDSAVYLCASSPRPSGGRTDTQYFGPGTRLTVL.

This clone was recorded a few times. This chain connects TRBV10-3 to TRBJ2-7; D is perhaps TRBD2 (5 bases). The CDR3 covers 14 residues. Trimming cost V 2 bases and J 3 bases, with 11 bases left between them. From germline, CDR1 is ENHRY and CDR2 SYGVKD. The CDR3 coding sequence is TGTGCCATCAGTGAGGCCCTCGAGGGCTACGAGCAGTACGTC. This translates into CAISEALEGYEQYV.

Here the CDR3 reads CASSWGGGRQWGTDTQYF. The DNA of the CDR3 is TGTGCCAGCAGTTGGGGCGGGGGGCGCCAGTGGGGCACAGATACGCAGTATTTT. This rearrangement joins TRBV27 to TRBJ2-3; the match to TRBD2 covers 8 bases. This CDR3 is 18 amino acids long. J gave up 1 base and V 4 bases, and 13 bases lay outside the gene matches. CDR1 is MNHEY, CDR2 SMNVEV, per germline (reference sequence).

The CDR3 region has the DNA TGTGCCAGCAGCGTAGCGTTAGGGGATCAGCCCCAGCATTTT. It codes for CASSVALGDQPQHF. The chain joins TRBV9 to TRBJ1-5, with a tentative D call TRBD1 (5 bases). V shed 0 bases and J shed 5 bases, with 9 bases lying between them. The CDR3 is made up of 14 amino acids. Germline V gene data show CDR1 as SGDLS and CDR2 as YYNGEE.